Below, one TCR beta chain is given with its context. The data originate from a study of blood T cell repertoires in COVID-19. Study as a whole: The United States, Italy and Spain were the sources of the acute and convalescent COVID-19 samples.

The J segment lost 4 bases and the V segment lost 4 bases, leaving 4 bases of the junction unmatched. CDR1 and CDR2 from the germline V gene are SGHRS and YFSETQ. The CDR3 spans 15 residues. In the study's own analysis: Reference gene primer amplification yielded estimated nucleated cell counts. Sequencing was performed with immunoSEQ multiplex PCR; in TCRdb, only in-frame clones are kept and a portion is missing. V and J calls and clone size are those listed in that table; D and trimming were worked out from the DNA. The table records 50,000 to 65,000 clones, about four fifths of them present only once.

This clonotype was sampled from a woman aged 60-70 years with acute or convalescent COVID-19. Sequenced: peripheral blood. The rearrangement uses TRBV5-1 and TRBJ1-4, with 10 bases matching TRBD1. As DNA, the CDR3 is TGCGCCAGCAGCCTGGGACAGGGGTATAATGAAAAACTGTTTTTT. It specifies CASSLGQGYNEKLFF.